The 2 T cell receptor beta chains below were found in one sample sequenced in a study of cytomegalovirus exposure and HLA in healthy donors. The PCR contained 60 Vbeta and 13 Jbeta primers. Measured with immunoSEQ multiplex PCR; TCRdb has only the in-frame clones, and not every one. The sample table sets out some 75,000 clones. The sample consisted of PBMCs. The receptors were gathered from a man in his forties in good health and CMV-seronegative.

The gene calls are TRBV5-1 and TRBJ2-1; 7 bases are a match to TRBD2. The CDR3 runs to 14 residues. CDR1 SGHRS and CDR2 YFSETQ come from the germline V gene. V dropped 0 bases and J dropped 10; count of bases not matched to a gene: 7. This chain's CDR3 is CASSLEAGVGEQFF. Here the CDR3 DNA reads TGCGCCAGCAGCTTGGAGGCGGGAGTTGGGGAGCAGTTCTTC.

This chain links TRBV4-3 with TRBJ2-3; TRBD2 aligns across 12 bases. The trim removed 1 base at V and 4 bases at J, leaving 6 bases unmatched. Germline V gene lookup returns CDR1 LGHNA and CDR2 YSLEER. The CDR3 totals 17 residues. The CDR3 region is CASSQGLAGGFPDTQYF. DNA of the CDR3: TGCGCCAGCAGCCAAGGGCTAGCGGGAGGGTTTCCAGATACGCAGTATTTT.